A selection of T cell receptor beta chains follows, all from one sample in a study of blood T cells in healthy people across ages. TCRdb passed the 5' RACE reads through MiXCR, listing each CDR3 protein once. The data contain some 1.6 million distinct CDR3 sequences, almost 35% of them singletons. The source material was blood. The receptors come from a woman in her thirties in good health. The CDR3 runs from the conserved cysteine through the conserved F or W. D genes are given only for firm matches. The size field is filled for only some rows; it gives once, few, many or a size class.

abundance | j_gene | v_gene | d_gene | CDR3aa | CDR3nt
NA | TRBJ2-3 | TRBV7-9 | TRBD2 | CASRLTLAGGPNTQYF | TGTGCCAGCAGACTAACACTAGCGGGAGGGCCAAATACGCAGTATTTT
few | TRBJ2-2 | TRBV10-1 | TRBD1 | CASSPLRDSPNTGELFF | TGCGCCAGCAGCCCCCTGAGGGACAGCCCGAACACCGGGGAGCTGTTTTTT
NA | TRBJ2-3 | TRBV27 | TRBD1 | CASSWDRETDTQYF | TGTGCCAGCAGTTGGGACAGGGAGACAGATACGCAGTATTTT
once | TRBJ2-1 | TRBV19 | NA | CASRTGPYNEQFF | TGTGCCAGTAGGACGGGTCCTTACAATGAGCAGTTCTTC
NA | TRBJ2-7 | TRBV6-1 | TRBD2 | CASRVGRAGGRLAYEQYF | TGTGCCAGCAGGGTGGGGCGAGCGGGGGGGCGCTTGGCCTACGAGCAGTACTTC
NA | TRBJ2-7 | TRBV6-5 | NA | CASSPLVGLYYEQYF | TGTGCCAGCAGTCCTCTCGTCGGACTCTACTACGAGCAGTACTTC
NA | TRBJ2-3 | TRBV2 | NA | CATDGGLSADTQYF | TGTGCCACCGACGGGGGACTTAGCGCAGATACGCAGTATTTT
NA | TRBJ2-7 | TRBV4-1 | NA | CASSLKRGTEQYF | TGCGCCAGCAGCCTCAAGAGGGGAACCGAGCAGTACTTC
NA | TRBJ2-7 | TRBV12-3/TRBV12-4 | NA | CASRITPPRGPYEQYF | TGTGCCAGCAGAATTACACCTCCGCGGGGCCCCTACGAGCAGTACTTC
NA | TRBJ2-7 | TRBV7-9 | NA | CASSHGLASPYEQYF | TGTGCCAGCAGCCATGGACTGGCTAGTCCCTACGAGCAGTACTTC
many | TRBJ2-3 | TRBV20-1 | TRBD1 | CSAGTGGTDTQYF | TGCAGCGCTGGGACAGGCGGCACAGATACGCAGTATTTT
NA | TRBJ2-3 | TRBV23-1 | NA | CASNLTGEADTQYF | TGCGCCAGCAACTTAACAGGGGAGGCAGATACGCAGTATTTT
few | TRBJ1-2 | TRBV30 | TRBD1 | CAWIDRGSPQRGYGYTF | TGTGCCTGGATAGACAGGGGGAGCCCTCAACGGGGGTATGGCTACACCTTC
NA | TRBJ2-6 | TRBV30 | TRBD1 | CAWSVRWDRAPAANVLTF | TGTGCCTGGAGTGTACGTTGGGACAGGGCCCCTGCGGCCAACGTCCTGACTTTC
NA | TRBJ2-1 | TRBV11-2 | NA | CASSADRHNEQFF | TGTGCCAGCAGCGCCGACAGACACAATGAGCAGTTCTTC
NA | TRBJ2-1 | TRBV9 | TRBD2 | CASSDGSGSSYNEQFF | TGTGCCAGCAGCGATGGTAGCGGGAGCTCCTACAATGAGCAGTTCTTC
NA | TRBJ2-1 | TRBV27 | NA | CASSPLGVNNEQFF | TGTGCCAGCAGTCCTCTCGGGGTAAACAATGAGCAGTTCTTC
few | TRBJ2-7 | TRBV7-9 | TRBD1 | CASSYRTGRYEQYF | TGTGCCAGCAGCTACAGGACAGGCCGCTACGAGCAGTACTTC
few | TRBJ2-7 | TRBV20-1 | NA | CSAPPLPNSYEQYF | TGCAGTGCCCCGCCCTTGCCCAATTCCTACGAGCAGTACTTC
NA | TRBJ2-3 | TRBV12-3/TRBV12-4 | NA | CASSSEGRQEDTQYF | TGTGCCAGCAGTTCGGAAGGCCGTCAAGAGGATACGCAGTATTTT
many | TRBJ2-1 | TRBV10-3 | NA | CAISEGYNEQFF | TGTGCCATCAGTGAGGGCTACAATGAGCAGTTCTTC
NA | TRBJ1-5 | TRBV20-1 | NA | CSGLLADLNQPQHF | TGCAGTGGACTTCTGGCAGACCTTAATCAGCCCCAGCATTTT